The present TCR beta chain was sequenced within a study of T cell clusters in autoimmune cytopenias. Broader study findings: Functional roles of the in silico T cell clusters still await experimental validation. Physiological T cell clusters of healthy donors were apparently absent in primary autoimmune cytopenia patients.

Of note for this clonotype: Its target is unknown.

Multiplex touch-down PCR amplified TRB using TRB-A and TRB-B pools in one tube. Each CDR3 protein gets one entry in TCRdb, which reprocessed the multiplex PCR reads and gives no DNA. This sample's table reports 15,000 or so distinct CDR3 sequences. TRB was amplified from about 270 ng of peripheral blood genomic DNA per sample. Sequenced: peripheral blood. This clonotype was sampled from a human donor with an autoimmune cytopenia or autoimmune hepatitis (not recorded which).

CDR3 protein: CASSYPRTSGSFYEQYF. V gene TRBV6-2 or TRBV6-3 combines with J gene TRBJ2-7; the TCRdb call, TRBD2, lacks DNA for checking. The germline V gene has CDR1 MNHEY and CDR2 SVGEGT. There are 17 residues in the CDR3.